This TCR beta chain was recovered during a study of T cells in Graves' hyperthyroidism and ophthalmopathy. Exclusion of a patient resulted from uncontrolled infection, other autoimmune disease, pregnancy or lactation. Extraction of PBMCs used under 13 ml of fresh peripheral blood. The V and J ends lost 3 bases and 6 bases respectively, with 9 bases between them. CDR1 is PRHDT and CDR2 is FYEKMQ in the germline V gene (reference sequence). The CDR3 is made up of 12 amino acids. Points from the study as a whole: Through a model of 13 V-J features, ophthalmopathy was separated from stable hyperthyroidism.

Researchers took RNA transcripts and amplified the TCR beta CDR3 regions from them. The study used the HTBI primer set for a first-round RT-PCR of the TCR CDR3. TCRdb re-derived calls from the multiplex PCR reads in MiXCR, one entry per CDR3 protein. The table has approximately 620,000 distinct CDR3 sequences, around 16% seen once. This clonotype has at least ten counts. What it recognizes is unknown. The sequence derives from a woman aged 35 to 49 with Graves' ophthalmopathy. The specimen sequenced was blood. The chain carries TRBV13 and TRBJ2-7; TRBD2 might be the D (5 bases). The CDR3 nucleotides are TGTGCCAGCAGCTTCCGGCGGGCCGAGCAGTACTTC. Amino acid sequence: CASSFRRAEQYF. The complete variable domain, with remaining parts taken from reference TRBV13 and TRBJ2-7, reads AAGVIQSPRHLIKEKRETATLKCYPIPRHDTVYWYQQGPGQDPQFLISFYEKMQSDKGSIPDRFSAQQFSDYHSELNMSSLELGDSALYFCASSFRRAEQYFGPGTRLTVT.